These 24 T cell receptor beta chains share one sample of origin, sequenced in a study of T cell changes during pregnancy in multiple sclerosis. Profiled with immunoSEQ multiplex PCR; TCRdb holds only in-frame clones, not every one. Of around 50,000 clones in the sample, around 92% were seen once. Sequenced material: CD8+ T cells from peripheral blood mononuclear cells, taken in the first trimester of pregnancy. These receptor sequences come from a female donor with multiple sclerosis, enrolled in a pregnancy study.

J is TRBJ2-7 and V is TRBV10-3, with 7 bases matching TRBD2. The germline V gene has CDR1 ENHRY and CDR2 SYGVKD. V shed 4 bases, J shed 2 bases, and the junction held 14 bases outside the gene matches. The CDR3 runs 17 residues. The CDR3 region is CAISGGRVGFSAYEQYF. The DNA of the CDR3 is TGTGCCATCAGTGGGGGGAGGGTAGGCTTCTCCGCCTACGAGCAGTACTTC.

This chain links TRBV28 with TRBJ2-7; tentatively, D is TRBD1 (7 bases). Germline V gene lookup returns CDR1 MDHEN and CDR2 SYDVKM. Deletions cut 6 bases from V and 6 bases from J, with 21 bases between. There are 15 residues in the CDR3. DNA of the CDR3: TGTGCCAGCAGAAACGACAGGGAGGAAGCTTCCGAGCAGTACTTC. Encoded protein: CASRNDREEASEQYF.

The chain carries TRBV6-1 and TRBJ1-1; a weak D match, TRBD1 (5 bases). Germline-derived CDR1 and CDR2 are MNHNS and SASEGT. V was clipped by 4 bases and J by 0 bases, with 12 bases between them. This CDR3 is 15 amino acids long. This chain's CDR3 is CASSVDSHMNTEAFF. CDR3 bases: TGTGCCAGCAGTGTCGACAGCCACATGAACACTGAAGCTTTCTTT.

The V call is TRBV2, the J call TRBJ2-7; 7 bases map to TRBD2. J was trimmed by 6 bases and V by 3 bases; bases with no gene match: 2. This CDR3 spans 12 amino acids. Germline CDR1 and CDR2: SNHLY and FYNNEI. In nucleotides, the CDR3 is TGTGCCAGCAGTGATGCGGGGGTCGAGCAGTACTTC. Translated, it gives CASSDAGVEQYF.

This rearrangement joins TRBV9 to TRBJ1-6; D may be TRBD1 (6 bases). CDR1 and CDR2 from the germline V gene are SGDLS and YYNGEE. V lost 0 bases and J lost 12, with 16 bases in between. CDR3 length: 15 amino acids. For the CDR3, the DNA is TGTGCCAGCAGCGTAGAGGGTGGGGGCCAGGGACCCCTCCACTTT. Translating gives CASSVEGGGQGPLHF.

The genes are TRBV6-6 and TRBJ2-1; 8 bases match TRBD2. With 4 bases clipped from V and 4 bases from J, the junction kept 9 bases outside the gene matches. The germline gives CDR1 MNHNY, CDR2 SVGAGI (reference sequence). The CDR3 contains 16 residues. CDR3 region: CASSFSTSGLYNEQFF. The CDR3 coding sequence is TGTGCCAGCAGTTTCTCTACTAGCGGCCTGTACAATGAGCAGTTCTTC.

The gene calls are TRBV5-1 and TRBJ2-1, with D perhaps TRBD1 (5 bases). Germline V gene sequence: CDR1 SGHRS, CDR2 YFSETQ. The CDR3 length is 16 residues. Trimming cost V 2 bases and J 1 base, with 13 bases left between them. CDR3 bases: TGCGCCAGCAGCTTAAGCGACAGAGATTCCTACAATGAGCAGTTCTTC. Its translation: CASSLSDRDSYNEQFF.

J is TRBJ2-3 and V is TRBV28, with D possibly matching TRBD2 (6 bases). V lost 7 bases to trimming and J lost 5 bases, with 13 bases between them. Per germline, CDR1 MDHEN and CDR2 SYDVKM. The CDR3 runs 13 residues. The CDR3 spells CASTQTGGDTQYF. In nucleotides, the CDR3 is TGTGCCAGCACCCAGACCGGGGGAGATACGCAGTATTTT.

The V gene is TRBV19, the J gene TRBJ1-2; 9 bases line up with TRBD1. With 5 bases clipped from V and 10 bases from J, the junction kept 11 bases outside the gene matches. The CDR3 has 14 residues. Looked up from germline, CDR1 is LNHDA and CDR2 is SQIVND (reference sequence). The CDR3 coding sequence is TGTGCCAGTAGTCTAGCCCCCGGGACAGGGTCCTACACCTTC. Its translation: CASSLAPGTGSYTF.

The chain has TRBV6-5 and TRBJ2-7, with 11 bases lining up with TRBD1. V was clipped by 5 bases and J by 3 bases; unmatched bases: 3. The CDR3 has 14 amino acids. Germline CDR1 is MNHEY and CDR2 is SVGAGI. CDR3 in DNA: TGTGCCAGCAGTAGGGGACAGGGGGTCTACGAGCAGTACTTC. Amino acid sequence: CASSRGQGVYEQYF.

Only one count was recorded for this clone. The chain recombines TRBV19 with TRBJ2-7; maybe TRBD1 (5 bases). Trimming removed 1 base at V and 7 bases at J, with 11 bases between. The germline V gene has CDR1 LNHDA and CDR2 SQIVND (reference sequence). This CDR3 has 13 amino acids. As DNA, the CDR3 is TGTGCCAGTAGTATAGTTGCAGGGCAGGAGCAGTACTTC. Its protein is CASSIVAGQEQYF.

The DNA for the CDR3 is TGTGCCAGCAGTGAATGGACAGGGGGCGGGAATGAAAAACTGTTTTTT. Translation gives CASSEWTGGGNEKLFF. The chain links TRBV6-1 to TRBJ1-4; 11 bases agree with TRBD1. Germline CDR1 is MNHNS and CDR2 is SASEGT. Trimming removed 2 bases from V and 5 bases from J; junction bases left unmatched: 4. This CDR3 spans 16 amino acids.

The table lists this clone with a count of one. This sequence joins TRBV7-9 and TRBJ1-1, with D tentatively TRBD1 (6 bases). Germline CDR1 reads SEHNR; CDR2 reads FQNEAQ (reference sequence). This CDR3 has 13 residues. This CDR3 reads CALWGGMNTEAFF. CDR3 in DNA: TGTGCGCTCTGGGGGGGCATGAACACTGAAGCTTTCTTT.

V gene TRBV28 combines with J gene TRBJ2-7; TRBD2 might be the D (6 bases). Trimming took 5 bases from V and 3 from J, leaving 14 bases between them. The CDR3 runs 14 residues. Per the germline V gene, CDR1 is MDHEN and CDR2 is SYDVKM. This CDR3 reads CASSLLASHYEQYF. The CDR3, as DNA: TGTGCCAGCAGTCTGCTAGCGAGCCACTACGAGCAGTACTTC.

The count of this clone is one. The CDR3: CASSFPMLSGASSTDTQYF. The CDR3 DNA reads as TGCGCCAGCAGCTTCCCAATGTTAAGCGGAGCTAGTAGCACAGATACGCAGTATTTT. The chain uses TRBV5-1 and TRBJ2-3; D is perhaps TRBD2 (5 bases). V dropped 2 bases and J dropped 0 bases, with 22 bases sitting between them. The CDR3 runs to 19 residues. CDR1 is SGHRS and CDR2 is YFSETQ in the germline V gene.

The chain is built from TRBV6-6 and TRBJ2-7; the match to TRBD1 covers 9 bases. The CDR3 contains 16 residues. J was trimmed by 4 bases and V by 5 bases; bases with no gene match: 12. Germline lookup yields CDR1 MNHNY and CDR2 SVGAGI (reference sequence). Here the CDR3 DNA reads TGTGCCAGCAGTCCCCGAACCGGGACAGGGTATTACGAGCAGTACTTC. This encodes CASSPRTGTGYYEQYF.

Worth noting for this clone: The same CDR3 is also encoded by other DNA sequences in this sample. This chain joins TRBV7-3 and TRBJ1-1; D is uncertain. V lost 0 bases, J lost 1 base, and 3 bases lay in between. The CDR3 is 13 residues long. Per the germline V gene, CDR1 is SGHTA and CDR2 is FQGTGA. The CDR3 is CASSLTGNTEAFF. The CDR3, as DNA: TGTGCCAGCAGCTTAACCGGGAACACTGAAGCTTTCTTT.

This clone was recorded only once. The J gene is TRBJ1-1, the V gene TRBV6-5; 8 nucleotides line up with TRBD1. This CDR3 contains 15 residues. After removal of 4 bases from V and 1 base from J, the junction contained 5 bases not matched to a gene. CDR1 and CDR2 (germline): MNHEY, SVGAGI. The CDR3 region is CASSLRTGPNTEAFF. The DNA of the CDR3 is TGTGCCAGCAGTTTACGGACAGGGCCGAACACTGAAGCTTTCTTT.

The table lists this clone with a few counts. The chain uses TRBV28 and TRBJ1-1, with TRBD1 matching over 9 bases. Germline-derived CDR1 and CDR2 are MDHEN and SYDVKM. The CDR3 contains 14 residues. J was trimmed by 6 bases and V by 6 bases; bases with no gene match: 8. The CDR3 nucleotides are TGTGCCAGCAGGCAAGGGACAGGGTTCGCTGAAGCTTTCTTT. This codes for CASRQGTGFAEAFF.

This clone was picked up one time. CDR3 protein: CASSSYRDRGSWDTEAFF. The CDR3 DNA is TGTGCCAGCAGCTCATACCGGGACAGGGGCTCATGGGACACTGAAGCTTTCTTT. The V call is TRBV14, the J call TRBJ1-1, with 10 bases lining up with TRBD1. The J segment lost 3 bases and the V segment lost 5 bases, leaving 15 bases of the junction unmatched. The CDR3 sequence is 18 residues long. Germline V gives CDR1 SGHDN, CDR2 FVKESK.

The chain has TRBV5-1 and TRBJ1-2, with 7 nucleotides matching TRBD1. The germline gives CDR1 SGHRS, CDR2 YFSETQ. The J segment lost 3 bases and the V segment lost 0 bases, leaving 5 bases of the junction unmatched. This CDR3 is built from 15 residues. The CDR3 spells CASSLDRGYDYGYTF. In DNA form, the CDR3 reads TGCGCCAGCAGCTTGGACAGGGGATACGACTATGGCTACACCTTC. Full variable domain (missing parts from reference TRBV5-1 and TRBJ1-2): KAGVTQTPRYLIKTRGQQVTLSCSPISGHRSVSWYQQTPGQGLQFLFEYFSETQRNKGNFPGRFSGRQFSNSRSEMNVSTLELGDSALYLCASSLDRGYDYGYTFGSGTRLTVV.

This chain uses TRBV9 with TRBJ1-1; possible D gene TRBD1, 5 bases. This CDR3 is 14 amino acids long. Per the germline V gene, CDR1 is SGDLS and CDR2 is YYNGEE. Trimming shortened V by 4 bases and J by 4 bases, and 14 bases separated the two germline ends. The CDR3 region is CASSTNQGFTEAFF. The CDR3 DNA reads as TGTGCCAGCAGCACCAACCAGGGATTCACTGAAGCTTTCTTT.

The V gene is TRBV9, the J gene TRBJ1-1; perhaps TRBD1 as D (6 bases). V was clipped by 3 bases and J by 1 base, with 10 bases between them. The CDR3 extends over 14 amino acids. Per germline, CDR1 SGDLS and CDR2 YYNGEE. Written as DNA, the CDR3 is TGTGCCAGCAGCGGGGGACACGGGAACACTGAAGCTTTCTTT. Encoded protein: CASSGGHGNTEAFF. The entire variable domain, with the rest obtained from reference TRBV9 and TRBJ1-1, is as follows: DSGVTQTPKHLITATGQRVTLRCSPRSGDLSVYWYQQSLDQGLQFLIQYYNGEERAKGNILERFSAQQFPDLHSELNLSSLELGDSALYFCASSGGHGNTEAFFGQGTRLTVV.

The V gene is TRBV6-1, the J gene TRBJ1-6, with D perhaps matching TRBD1 (5 bases). The CDR3 extends over 15 amino acids. The V end lost 10 bases, the J end lost 7 bases, and 20 bases lay between the germline ends. Germline V gives CDR1 MNHNS, CDR2 SASEGT. Here the CDR3 reads CATLGLAGLNSPLHF. The CDR3, as DNA: TGTGCCACCCTTGGCCTGGCGGGGCTAAATTCACCCCTCCACTTT.